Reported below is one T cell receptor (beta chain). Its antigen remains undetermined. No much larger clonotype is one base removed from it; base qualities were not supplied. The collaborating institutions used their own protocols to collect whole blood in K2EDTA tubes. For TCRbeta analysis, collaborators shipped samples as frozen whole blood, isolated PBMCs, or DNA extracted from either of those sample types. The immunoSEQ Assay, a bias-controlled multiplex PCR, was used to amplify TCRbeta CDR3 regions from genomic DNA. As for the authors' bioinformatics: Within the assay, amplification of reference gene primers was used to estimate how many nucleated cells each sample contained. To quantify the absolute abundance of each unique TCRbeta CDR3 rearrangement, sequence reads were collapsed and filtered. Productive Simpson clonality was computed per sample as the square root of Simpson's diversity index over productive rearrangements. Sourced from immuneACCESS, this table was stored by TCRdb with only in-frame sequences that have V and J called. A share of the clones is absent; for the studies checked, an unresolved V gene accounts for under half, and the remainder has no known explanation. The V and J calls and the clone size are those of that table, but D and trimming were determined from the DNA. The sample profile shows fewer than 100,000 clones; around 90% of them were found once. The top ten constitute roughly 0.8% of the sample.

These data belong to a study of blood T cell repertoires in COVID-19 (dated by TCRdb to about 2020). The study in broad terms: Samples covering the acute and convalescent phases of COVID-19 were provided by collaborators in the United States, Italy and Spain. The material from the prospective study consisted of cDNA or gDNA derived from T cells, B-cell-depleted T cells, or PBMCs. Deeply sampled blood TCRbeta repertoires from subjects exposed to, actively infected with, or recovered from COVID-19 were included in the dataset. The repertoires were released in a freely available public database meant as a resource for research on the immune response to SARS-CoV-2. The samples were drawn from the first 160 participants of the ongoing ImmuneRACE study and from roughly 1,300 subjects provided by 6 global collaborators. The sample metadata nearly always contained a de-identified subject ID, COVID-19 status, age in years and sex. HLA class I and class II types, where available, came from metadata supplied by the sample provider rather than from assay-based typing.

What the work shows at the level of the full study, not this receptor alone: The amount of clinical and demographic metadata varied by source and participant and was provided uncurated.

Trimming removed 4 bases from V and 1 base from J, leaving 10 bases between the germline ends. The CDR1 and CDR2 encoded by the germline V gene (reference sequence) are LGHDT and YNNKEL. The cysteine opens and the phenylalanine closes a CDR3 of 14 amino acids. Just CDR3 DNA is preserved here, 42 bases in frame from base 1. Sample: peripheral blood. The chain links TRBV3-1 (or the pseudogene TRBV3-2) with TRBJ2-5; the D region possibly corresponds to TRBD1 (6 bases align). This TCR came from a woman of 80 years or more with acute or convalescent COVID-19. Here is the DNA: TGTGCCAGCAGCCTCGTAGGGGGCCAAGAGACCCAGTACTTC. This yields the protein CASSLVGGQETQYF.